The 29 T cell receptor beta chains below all came from one sample that was sequenced in a study of tumor-infiltrating lymphocytes in localized non-small cell lung cancer (TCRdb year 2021). Library construction relied on the immunoSEQ multiplex PCR assay. TCRdb's version of the immuneACCESS table is confined to in-frame rearrangements and falls short of the full clone set. An unresolved V gene accounts for under half of the shortfall where checked; the remainder is of unknown origin. The sample data list some 9,300 clones, and around 82% of these were observed just once. The ten biggest clones cover 17% of the sample. Material: uninvolved lung tissue not adjacent to the tumor. The receptors derive from a human donor with non-small cell lung cancer.

A few counts support this clone. This chain joins TRBV7-2 and TRBJ1-1; no clear D gene. Trimming shortened V by 6 bases and J by 4 bases, and 12 bases separated the two germline ends. CDR1 is SGHTA and CDR2 is FQGNSA in the germline V gene. The CDR3 consists of 13 residues. The CDR3 nucleotides are TGTGCCAGCAGATCAAGTCGGGTCACTGAAGCTTTCTTT. This translates into CASRSSRVTEAFF. The full variable domain, completed using reference TRBV7-2 and TRBJ1-1, is GAGVSQSPSNKVTEKGKDVELRCDPISGHTALYWYRQSLGQGLEFLIYFQGNSAPDKSGLPSDRFSAERTGGSVSTLTIQRTQQEDSAVYLCASRSSRVTEAFFGQGTRLTVV.

This chain joins TRBV2 and TRBJ1-4; perhaps TRBD1 as D (5 bases). Germline lookup yields CDR1 SNHLY and CDR2 FYNNEI. The CDR3 spans 13 residues. V lost 8 bases and J lost 8, with 15 bases in between. The CDR3, as DNA: TGTGCCAGCTACGTCTGGGGGGGAGAAAAACTGTTTTTT. It is translated as CASYVWGGEKLFF. Complete variable domain (other parts from reference TRBV2 and TRBJ1-4): EPEVTQTPSHQVTQMGQEVILRCVPISNHLYFYWYRQILGQKVEFLVSFYNNEISEKSEIFDDQFSVERPDGSNFTLKIRSTKLEDSAMYFCASYVWGGEKLFFGSGTQLSVL.

This clone is termed medium-sized (0.01 to 0.1%). Other DNA variants within this sample encode the same CDR3. V gene TRBV4-1 combines with J gene TRBJ1-4; 7 bases are shared with TRBD1. CDR1 MGHRA and CDR2 YSYEKL come from the germline V gene. The ends lost 1 base at V and 6 bases at J; junction bases unmatched: 2. The CDR3 is made up of 14 amino acids. CDR3 sequence reads: CASSQGTGDEKLFF. The CDR3 nucleotides read TGCGCCAGCAGCCAAGGAACAGGGGATGAAAAACTGTTTTTT.

V and J are TRBV28 and TRBJ2-3, with TRBD2 matching 8 bases. With 5 bases clipped from V and 2 bases from J, the junction kept 9 bases outside the gene matches. CDR3 size: 16 residues. Germline CDR1 and CDR2: MDHEN and SYDVKM. The CDR3 nucleotides are TGTGCCAGCAGTCCGTTCGGCGGGGGGCTCACAGATACGCAGTATTTT. Translated, it gives CASSPFGGGLTDTQYF.

Remarks on this clone: Other DNA sequences within the sample encode an identical CDR3. The V gene is TRBV29-1, the J gene TRBJ2-7, with D perhaps TRBD2 (5 bases). V shed 4 bases and J shed 3 bases, with 10 bases lying between them. This CDR3 is built from 12 residues. Germline V CDR1 and CDR2: SQVTM, ANQGSEA. CDR3 in amino acids: CSVVVDFYEQYF. CDR3 nucleotides: TGCAGCGTTGTTGTGGACTTCTACGAGCAGTACTTC.

This clone was detected only a few times. The rearrangement links TRBV19 to TRBJ1-3; D not resolved. Germline values: CDR1 LNHDA, CDR2 SQIVND (reference sequence). The CDR3 has 14 residues. V gave up 3 bases and J gave up 4 bases, with 10 bases separating them. CDR3 amino acids: CASSIELRGNTIYF. The DNA for the CDR3 is TGTGCCAGTAGTATCGAGCTCCGGGGAAACACCATATATTTT.

The chain combines TRBV2 with TRBJ2-2; either TRBD1 or TRBD2 may supply D (5 bases each). From germline, CDR1 is SNHLY and CDR2 FYNNEI. V was trimmed by 6 bases and J by 0 bases, leaving 11 bases between them. This CDR3 comprises 15 residues. The CDR3 DNA reads as TGTGCCAGCAGATTCGGGACGGCGAACACCGGGGAGCTGTTTTTT. It encodes CASRFGTANTGELFF.

The CDR3 DNA is TGTGCCAGCAGCTTAGGGCTGGGACCCTCCTACGAGCAGTACTTC. Protein: CASSLGLGPSYEQYF. The chain joins TRBV7-8 to TRBJ2-7, with D perhaps matching TRBD1 or TRBD2 (5 bases each). The V end lost 1 base, the J end lost 0 bases, and 10 bases lay between the germline ends. This CDR3 contains 15 residues. Germline CDR1 and CDR2: SGHVS and FQNEAQ.

V usage is TRBV15 and J usage is TRBJ1-5; D unclear. The length of the CDR3 is 13 residues. The germline CDR1 and CDR2 sequences are LNHNV and YYDKDF (reference sequence). With 2 bases removed from V and 11 bases from J, the gap between germline ends came to 13 bases. In DNA form, the CDR3 reads TGTGCCACCAGCAGAAGTTTGTGGTCAGCCCAGCATTTT. Its translation: CATSRSLWSAQHF.

This clone was detected only a few times. This chain uses TRBV5-1 with TRBJ1-1, with D possibly matching TRBD1 (6 bases). This CDR3 comprises 15 residues. Germline CDR1 reads SGHRS; CDR2 reads YFSETQ. Trimming stripped 6 bases from V and 3 bases from J, with 18 bases between. The CDR3 region is CASKLTGREDTEAFF. CDR3 sequence (DNA): TGCGCCAGCAAGCTTACAGGGAGGGAAGACACTGAAGCTTTCTTT.

The V and J genes are TRBV2 and TRBJ2-7; D is perhaps TRBD1 (6 bases). The CDR3 is 14 amino acids. V dropped 8 bases and J dropped 4 bases, with 18 bases sitting between them. Germline V gene sequence: CDR1 SNHLY, CDR2 FYNNEI. CDR3 DNA: TGTGCCAGCTTAAGGTGGACAGTAGGTTACGAGCAGTACTTC. Translating gives CASLRWTVGYEQYF.

This chain links TRBV9 with TRBJ2-3; 14 nucleotides align to TRBD2. The CDR3 is 17 amino acids. The ends lost 4 bases at V and 1 base at J; junction bases unmatched: 5. Germline CDR1 is SGDLS and CDR2 is YYNGEE. CDR3 in amino acids: CASSPRLAGGRTDTQYF. The CDR3 nucleotides read TGTGCCAGCAGCCCACGACTAGCGGGGGGGCGCACAGATACGCAGTATTTT. Filled out from reference TRBV9 and TRBJ2-3, the complete variable domain reads DSGVTQTPKHLITATGQRVTLRCSPRSGDLSVYWYQQSLDQGLQFLIQYYNGEERAKGNILERFSAQQFPDLHSELNLSSLELGDSALYFCASSPRLAGGRTDTQYFGPGTRLTVL.

The rearrangement joins TRBV5-1 to TRBJ2-7; TRBD1 is a possible D gene (5 bases). This CDR3 contains 11 residues. The V gene lost 7 bases and the J gene lost 5 bases, with 10 bases spanning the gap. Looked up from germline, CDR1 is SGHRS and CDR2 is YFSETQ. The CDR3 coding sequence is TGCGCCAGCCAGGACATCCACGAGCAGTACTTC. Translating it yields CASQDIHEQYF.

The J gene is TRBJ1-3, the V gene TRBV19; D is undetermined. Per germline, CDR1 LNHDA and CDR2 SQIVND (reference sequence). The CDR3 totals 13 residues. Trimming took 6 bases from V and 2 from J, leaving 8 bases between them. The CDR3: CASRRIPGNTIYF. The CDR3 DNA is TGTGCCAGTAGAAGAATTCCTGGAAACACCATATATTTT.

This chain connects TRBV15 to TRBJ2-1, with a tentative D call TRBD2 (5 bases). There are 15 residues in the CDR3. Germline V CDR1 and CDR2: LNHNV, YYDKDF (reference sequence). The ends were cut back, 0 bases at V and 10 bases at J, with 16 bases in the middle. CDR3 sequence reads: CATSRDPPGVREQFF. In DNA form, the CDR3 reads TGTGCCACCAGCAGAGATCCCCCCGGGGTTAGGGAGCAGTTCTTC.

The J gene is TRBJ2-3, the V gene TRBV6-1; D call uncertain. The CDR3 covers 13 residues. The V and J ends lost 1 base and 2 bases respectively, with 4 bases between them. Per the germline V gene, CDR1 is MNHNS and CDR2 is SASEGT. The CDR3, as DNA: TGTGCCAGCAGTGAAGGGACCACAGATACGCAGTATTTT. It yields the protein CASSEGTTDTQYF.

This chain joins TRBV6-6 and TRBJ1-1, with no clear D. The V gene's germline CDR1 is MNHNY and CDR2 SVGAGI (reference sequence). V was pared by 4 bases and J by 2 bases, with 8 bases between. The CDR3 is 13 amino acids. The CDR3 DNA follows: TGTGCCAGCAGTTTGATCCTTAACACTGAAGCTTTCTTT. Amino acids: CASSLILNTEAFF.

The chain recombines TRBV25-1 with TRBJ1-1; 9 nucleotides match TRBD1. With V trimmed by 5 bases and J by 4 bases, 5 bases remained unmatched. This CDR3 has 14 amino acids. The germline CDR1 and CDR2 sequences are MGHDK and SYGVNS. In DNA form, the CDR3 reads TGTGCCAGCAGTCGGGACAGGGTAGGCACTGAAGCTTTCTTT. Translating gives CASSRDRVGTEAFF.

This clone has a single count. The chain links TRBV11-2 to TRBJ2-6, with D possibly called TRBD1 or TRBD2 (7 bases each). The CDR3 runs 18 residues. Germline assignment: CDR1 SGHAT and CDR2 FQNNGV. Trimming took off 4 bases at V and 0 bases at J, with 16 bases between the two ends. The CDR3: CASSWGGTESSGANVLTF. CDR3 nucleotide sequence: TGTGCCAGCAGCTGGGGGGGGACAGAATCCTCTGGGGCCAACGTCCTGACTTTC. Filled out from reference TRBV11-2 and TRBJ2-6, the complete variable domain reads EAGVAQSPRYKIIEKRQSVAFWCNPISGHATLYWYQQILGQGPKLLIQFQNNGVVDDSQLPKDRFSAERLKGVDSTLKIQPAKLEDSAVYLCASSWGGTESSGANVLTFGAGSRLTVL.

CDR3 nucleotides: TGCGCCAGCCACAGTACCACAGGGTCCTACGAGCAGTACTTC. Translating it yields CASHSTTGSYEQYF. This chain joins TRBV5-1 and TRBJ2-7; D perhaps matches TRBD1 (6 bases). The ends were cut back, 7 bases at V and 1 base at J, with 15 bases in the middle. The CDR3 length is 14 residues. In germline, CDR1 is SGHRS, CDR2 YFSETQ.

This clone has a handful of counts. V and J are TRBV13 and TRBJ2-1; no reliable D call. The V end was cut by 6 bases, the J end by 5 bases, with 17 bases between. The germline V gene has CDR1 PRHDT and CDR2 FYEKMQ (reference sequence). The CDR3 loop spans 15 amino acids. The CDR3: CASRVRAEPHNEQFF. The CDR3 nucleotides read TGTGCCAGCAGGGTAAGGGCAGAGCCTCACAATGAGCAGTTCTTC.

The V gene is TRBV4-1, the J gene TRBJ2-5; no clear D gene. Germline CDR1 is MGHRA and CDR2 is YSYEKL. CDR3 length: 15 residues. Between the trimmed V and J ends, which lost 0 bases and 4 bases, there was a span of 12 bases. The CDR3 here is CASSQDRNNRETQYF. CDR3 sequence (DNA): TGCGCCAGCAGCCAAGATAGAAACAATAGAGAGACCCAGTACTTC.

The chain combines TRBV9 with TRBJ1-2, with no clear D. CDR1 and CDR2 from the germline V gene are SGDLS and YYNGEE. The V and J ends lost 2 bases and 3 bases respectively, with 20 bases between them. The CDR3 runs 17 residues. The DNA of the CDR3 is TGTGCCAGCAGCGTTAGGGTTGATGGGAGGATCGACTATGGCTACACCTTC. It yields the protein CASSVRVDGRIDYGYTF. The variable domain in full, completed from reference TRBV9 and TRBJ1-2, reads DSGVTQTPKHLITATGQRVTLRCSPRSGDLSVYWYQQSLDQGLQFLIQYYNGEERAKGNILERFSAQQFPDLHSELNLSSLELGDSALYFCASSVRVDGRIDYGYTFGSGTRLTVV.

This clone occurred a few times. The V gene is TRBV6-6, the J gene TRBJ2-2; TRBD1 aligns across 8 bases. Germline CDR1 is MNHNY and CDR2 is SVGAGI (reference sequence). The trim removed 5 bases at V and 2 bases at J, leaving 4 bases unmatched. The CDR3 is 15 residues long. The CDR3 here is CASSLGQGNTGELFF. CDR3 bases: TGTGCCAGCAGTCTAGGACAGGGAAACACCGGGGAGCTGTTTTTT.

Details on this clone: This likely comes from a read error, as the CDR3 has no conserved phenylalanine or tryptophan at its end. The limits of the CDR3 on the DNA are not certain, so only TCRdb's listed CDR3 is given. The J gene is TRBJ2-6, the V gene TRBV10-1. Including both end residues, the CDR3 is 15 amino acids long. Germline-derived CDR1 and CDR2 are WNHNN and SYGVQD (reference sequence). The CDR3: CASSLKTRSHKVGPI.

The chain recombines TRBV7-9 with TRBJ2-2; 7 bases agree with TRBD1. CDR3 size: 16 residues. The V and J ends lost 5 bases and 4 bases, in that order; junction bases with no gene match: 10. CDR1 is SEHNR, CDR2 FQNEAQ, per germline (reference sequence). The DNA of the CDR3 is TGTGCCAGCAGCGCAACCAGGGGGTTGAGCACCGGGGAGCTGTTTTTT. This gives the protein CASSATRGLSTGELFF.

The rearrangement joins TRBV6-1 to TRBJ1-5; D possibly corresponds to TRBD1 (5 bases). Germline loops: CDR1 MNHNS, CDR2 SASEGT. The ends were cut back, 7 bases at V and 2 bases at J, with 15 bases in the middle. The CDR3 loop spans 15 amino acids. CDR3 in amino acids: CASTWRGEGNQPQHF. DNA for the CDR3: TGTGCCAGCACGTGGAGAGGGGAAGGCAATCAGCCCCAGCATTTT.

The V call is TRBV19, the J call TRBJ2-5, with TRBD2 matching over 10 bases. The J segment lost 4 bases and the V segment lost 6 bases, leaving 8 bases of the junction unmatched. Germline values: CDR1 LNHDA, CDR2 SQIVND (reference sequence). The CDR3 has 15 amino acids. In DNA form, the CDR3 reads TGTGCCAGTAGAAGGGGACTAGCGAGTGCAGAGACCCAGTACTTC. Encoded protein: CASRRGLASAETQYF.

This clone came up a few times. This sequence joins TRBV18 and TRBJ2-7; weak D call: TRBD2 (5 bases). The V and J ends lost 0 bases and 2 bases respectively, with 11 bases between them. The CDR3 has 15 amino acids. Germline CDR1 is KGHSH and CDR2 is LQKENI. The chain's CDR3 is CASSPPSGSTYEQYF. As DNA, the CDR3 is TGTGCCAGCTCACCACCATCGGGGTCGACCTACGAGCAGTACTTC. The complete variable domain, with remaining parts taken from reference TRBV18 and TRBJ2-7, reads NAGVMQNPRHLVRRRGQEARLRCSPMKGHSHVYWYRQLPEEGLKFMVYLQKENIIDESGMPKERFSAEFPKEGPSILRIQQVVRGDSAAYFCASSPPSGSTYEQYFGPGTRLTVT.